A selection of T cell receptor beta chains follows, all from one sample in a study of OX40 agonist ivuxolimab in advanced cancers. The repertoire was sequenced with immunoSEQ multiplex PCR; TCRdb's copy has only in-frame clones and lacks some. Here the sample spans some 130,000 clones, less than 95% being singletons. The sequencing here drew on CD4+ or CD8+ T cells sorted from blood, taken in a trial of the OX40 agonist ivuxolimab. Receptors were obtained from an adult with an advanced solid tumor such as melanoma, head and neck, liver or kidney cancer. CDR3s include the opening cysteine and the closing phenylalanine or tryptophan. D genes are given only for firm matches. Expanded clones are given a class, and other clones once, few, many or no size at all.

j_call	v_call	clone_size	d_call	cdr3_nt	cdr3_aa
TRBJ1-1	TRBV4-3	NA	NA	TGCGCCAGCAGCCAAGATGGTTTGAGTACTGAAGCTTTCTTT	CASSQDGLSTEAFF
TRBJ2-2	TRBV9	NA	NA	TGTGCCAGCAGCTCGGCCTATAACACCGGGGAGCTGTTTTTT	CASSSAYNTGELFF
TRBJ1-1	TRBV6-5	NA	TRBD1	TGTGCCAGCAGTTCGAAGGCGACAGGGGGTGGGACTGAAGCTTTCTTT	CASSSKATGGGTEAFF
TRBJ1-5	TRBV19	NA	NA	TGTGCCAGTAGTACCACCCTGTTCGACCAGCCCCAGCATTTT	CASSTTLFDQPQHF
TRBJ2-1	TRBV7-2	NA	NA	TGTGCCAGCAGCTCTTCCATGACGGGCAATGAGCAGTTCTTC	CASSSSMTGNEQFF
TRBJ2-7	TRBV4-1	NA	NA	TGCGCCAGCAGCCAAGTCGGGGTCTCCTACGAGCAGTACTTC	CASSQVGVSYEQYF
TRBJ2-3	TRBV5-4	NA	NA	TGTGCCAGCCGCACCGACAAGTTACGGACAGATACGCAGTATTTT	CASRTDKLRTDTQYF
TRBJ1-5	TRBV19	NA	NA	TGTGCCAGTAGTATGGGAGGGGGTGGCAATCAGCCCCAGCATTTT	CASSMGGGGNQPQHF
TRBJ2-1	TRBV28	NA	NA	TGTGCCACCCATCCGAGCCCCTACAATGAGCAGTTCTTC	CATHPSPYNEQFF
TRBJ2-1	TRBV9	NA	NA	TGTGCCAGCAGCGTAATACACAATGAGCAGTTCTTC	CASSVIHNEQFF
TRBJ1-2	TRBV19	NA	NA	TGTGCCAGTAGTATTCAGGGCCTGTTGGGCTACACCTTC	CASSIQGLLGYTF
TRBJ2-1	TRBV25-1	NA	NA	TGTGCCAGCAGTGAATTGGGAGGACGCTACAATGAGCAGTTCTTC	CASSELGGRYNEQFF
TRBJ1-2	TRBV20-1	NA	NA	TGCAGTGCTAGCGTGGGAGGCTACACCTTC	CSASVGGYTF
TRBJ1-1	TRBV19	NA	TRBD1	TGTGCCAGTAGTATTTTCCCGGACAGGGGGAACACTGAAGCTTTCTTT	CASSIFPDRGNTEAFF
TRBJ2-1	TRBV7-9	NA	NA	TGTGCCAGCAGCGACGGTGAGCAGTTCTTC	CASSDGEQFF
TRBJ2-7	TRBV27	NA	TRBD2	TGTGCCAGCAGTACGCCCGGGACTAGCCCCTCCTACGAGCAGTACTTC	CASSTPGTSPSYEQYF
TRBJ1-2	TRBV27	medium-sized	NA	TGTGCCAGCAGTTTAAACGCGGTGCCAGGCTATGGCTACACCTTC	CASSLNAVPGYGYTF
TRBJ1-1	TRBV19	NA	NA	TGTGCCAGTAGTACCCGGATCCCCCTGGACTGGAACACTGAAGCTTTCTTT	CASSTRIPLDWNTEAFF
TRBJ2-7	TRBV11-3	once	NA	TGTGCCAGCAGCTTAAGTCCCGGCTACGAGCAGTACTTC	CASSLSPGYEQYF
TRBJ2-5	TRBV19	NA	NA	TGTGCCAGTAGTATAAATCAGGGAGGAGAGACCCAGTACTTC	CASSINQGGETQYF
TRBJ1-1	TRBV6-1	NA	NA	TGTGCCAGCAGTGAGGGAAGGACTGAAGCTTTCTTT	CASSEGRTEAFF
TRBJ1-1	TRBV11-2	NA	TRBD1	TGTGCCAGCAGCACGGGACAGGGGAATGAAGCTTTCTTT	CASSTGQGNEAFF
TRBJ1-5	TRBV30	NA	NA	TGTGCTTCCAATGGGGCAGGTCAGCCCCAGCATTTT	CASNGAGQPQHF
TRBJ2-1	TRBV5-6	NA	TRBD2	TGTGCCAGCAGCTTGATACGGCGGGAGAACAATGAGCAGTTCTTC	CASSLIRRENNEQFF
TRBJ2-4	TRBV7-8	NA	TRBD1	TGTGCCAGCAGCTTACGGGACAGGGGGGACATTCAGTACTTC	CASSLRDRGDIQYF
TRBJ1-4	TRBV4-1	NA	TRBD1	TGCGCCAGCAGCCAAGGGGCAGGACAGGGAGGTGAAAAACTGTTTTTT	CASSQGAGQGGEKLFF
TRBJ1-5	TRBV27	few	NA	TGTGCCAGCAGTTTATCACAGACGGGGCAGCCCCAGCATTTT	CASSLSQTGQPQHF
TRBJ1-2	TRBV28	once	TRBD1	TGTGCCGGAGGACAGGGGGTTAGCTATGGCTACACCTTC	CAGGQGVSYGYTF
TRBJ1-1	TRBV6-6	NA	NA	TGTGCCACCTCGGGACAAGTAAACACTGAAGCTTTCTTT	CATSGQVNTEAFF
TRBJ2-3	TRBV5-1	NA	NA	TGCGCCAGCAGTCCAGGGGCTAGCACAGATACGCAGTATTTT	CASSPGASTDTQYF
TRBJ2-5	TRBV5-1	NA	NA	TGCGCCAGCAGCTTGGGTAGCGGAGGGGGGGAGACCCAGTACTTC	CASSLGSGGGETQYF
TRBJ2-5	TRBV18	NA	NA	TGTGCCAGCTCAGCACTCGACCGGACACAAGAGACCCAGTACTTC	CASSALDRTQETQYF
TRBJ1-2	TRBV9	few	NA	TGTGCCAGCAGCGCTTGGTTGGGGAATCATGGCTACACCTTC	CASSAWLGNHGYTF
TRBJ1-1	TRBV5-6	NA	TRBD1	TGTGCCAGCAGCTTGCCTGGGGACAGACACACTGAAGCTTTCTTT	CASSLPGDRHTEAFF
TRBJ1-2	TRBV28	NA	TRBD1	TGTGCCAGCAGTCGACAGGGGGCCAGCTATGGCTACACCTTC	CASSRQGASYGYTF
TRBJ1-3	TRBV19	NA	NA	TGTGCCAGTAGCCAAGAAGAGGGATACACCATATATTTT	CASSQEEGYTIYF
TRBJ2-2	TRBV10-3	NA	NA	TGTGCCAGCCGGGACTCCAACACCGGGGAGCTGTTTTTT	CASRDSNTGELFF
TRBJ1-2	TRBV15	NA	TRBD1	TGTGCCACCAGCGGACAGGGGCCCTTACATAATGGCTACACCTTC	CATSGQGPLHNGYTF
TRBJ2-1	TRBV4-3	NA	TRBD2	TGCGCCAGCAGCCAATCCAGCGGGATCAGCTCCTACAATGAGCAGTTCTTC	CASSQSSGISSYNEQFF
TRBJ1-4	TRBV30	NA	TRBD1	TGTGCCTGCCCGTTAGGGGGCGGTGAAAAACTGTTTTTT	CACPLGGGEKLFF
TRBJ1-1	TRBV28	NA	NA	TGTGCCAGCAGTTTATATGCAGGGAGGACTGAAGCTTTCTTT	CASSLYAGRTEAFF
TRBJ1-4	TRBV28	NA	NA	TGTGCCAGCAGGACTGGGGGGACTAATGAAAAACTGTTTTTT	CASRTGGTNEKLFF
TRBJ2-5	TRBV11-2	NA	NA	TGTGCCAGCAGCTCTAGAGTCACAGGAGAAGAGACCCAGTACTTC	CASSSRVTGEETQYF
TRBJ1-3	TRBV15	NA	NA	TGTGCCACCAGCAGAAACCCTGCCCAGGGAACTGGAAACACCATATATTTT	CATSRNPAQGTGNTIYF
TRBJ2-3	TRBV18	NA	NA	TGTGCCAGCTCACGTATACAGGACCCCATTCGAGATACGCAGTATTTT	CASSRIQDPIRDTQYF
TRBJ2-1	TRBV28	NA	NA	TGTGCCAGCAGTTTAAGTGGGAGTCAGGATGAGCAGTTCTTC	CASSLSGSQDEQFF
TRBJ2-2	TRBV7-9	few	NA	TGTGCCAGCAGCCCGAGTGGGGCCGCTAACACCGGGGAGCTGTTTTTT	CASSPSGAANTGELFF